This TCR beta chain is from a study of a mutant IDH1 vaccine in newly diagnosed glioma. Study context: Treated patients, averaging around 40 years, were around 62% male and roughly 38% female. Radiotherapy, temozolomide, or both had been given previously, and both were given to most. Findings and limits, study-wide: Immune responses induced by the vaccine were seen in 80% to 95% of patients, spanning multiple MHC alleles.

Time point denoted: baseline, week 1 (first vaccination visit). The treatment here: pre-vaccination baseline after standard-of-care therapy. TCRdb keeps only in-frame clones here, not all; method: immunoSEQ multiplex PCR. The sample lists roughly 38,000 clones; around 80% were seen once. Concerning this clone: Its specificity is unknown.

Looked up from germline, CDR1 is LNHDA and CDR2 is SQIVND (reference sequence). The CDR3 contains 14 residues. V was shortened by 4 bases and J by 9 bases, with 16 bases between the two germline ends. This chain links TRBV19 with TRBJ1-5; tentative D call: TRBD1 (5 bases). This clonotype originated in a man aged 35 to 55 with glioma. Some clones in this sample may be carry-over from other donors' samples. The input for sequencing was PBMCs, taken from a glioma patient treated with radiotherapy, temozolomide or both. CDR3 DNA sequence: TGTGCCAGTAGTACCGGGACCGCCAGCCGGCCCCAGCATTTT. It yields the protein CASSTGTASRPQHF.